The 22 T cell receptor beta chains below come from one sample, sequenced in a study of neurological immune-mediated disorders. TCRdb re-called the 5' RACE reads with MiXCR, one entry per CDR3 protein. The table records roughly 65,000 distinct CDR3 sequences, 4.1% of them present only once. Sample: PBMCs. All receptors derive from a man in his fifties or sixties with multiple sclerosis.

This CDR3 reads CASSFPLANTGELFF. The DNA for the CDR3 is TGTGCCAGCAGTTTTCCCCTAGCCAACACCGGGGAGCTGTTTTTT. The rearrangement uses TRBV12-3 or TRBV12-4 and TRBJ2-2; the D gene is possibly TRBD2 (5 bases). CDR3 length: 15 amino acids. V lost 3 bases to trimming and J lost 2 bases, with 10 bases between them.

The chain has TRBV5-1 and TRBJ2-1; 8 nucleotides align to TRBD1. Trimming cost V 2 bases and J 8 bases; bases outside gene matches: 3. Per germline, CDR1 SGHRS and CDR2 YFSETQ. The CDR3 covers 13 residues. The CDR3 coding sequence is TGCGCCAGCAGCTTCCTACAGGGGGATGAGCAGTTCTTC. This encodes CASSFLQGDEQFF.

This clonotype was seen repeatedly, ten times or more. This chain links TRBV7-2 with TRBJ1-4; tentatively, D is TRBD1 (5 bases). CDR3 length: 15 residues. Germline CDR1 reads SGHTA; CDR2 reads FQGNSA. Trimming took off 4 bases at V and 0 bases at J, with 9 bases between the two ends. CDR3 protein: CASSSWTPTNEKLFF. As DNA, the CDR3 is TGTGCCAGCAGCTCCTGGACACCAACTAATGAAAAACTGTTTTTT.

Many counts were recorded for this clonotype. V usage is TRBV3-1 and J usage is TRBJ1-3; D call uncertain. Germline CDR1 is LGHDT and CDR2 is YNNKEL (reference sequence). The CDR3 is 12 residues long. V lost 1 base and J 3 bases, leaving 1 base between the germline ends. The CDR3 reads CASSQGGNTIYF. The CDR3 coding sequence is TGTGCCAGCAGCCAAGGTGGAAACACCATATATTTT.

This clonotype was seen many times. This chain joins TRBV29-1 and TRBJ2-3; D is unclear. The CDR3 runs 13 residues. Germline V CDR1 and CDR2: SQVTM, ANQGSEA. The V gene lost 4 bases and the J gene lost 1 base, with 9 bases spanning the gap. In DNA, the CDR3 is TGCAGCGTTGCCACCCCTGGCACAGATACGCAGTATTTT. As protein: CSVATPGTDTQYF.

There are many counts of this clonotype. The rearrangement joins TRBV7-9 to TRBJ1-1; D gene uncertain. Trimming took 0 bases from V and 1 from J, leaving 6 bases between them. The CDR3 has 14 residues. Germline CDR1 and CDR2: SEHNR and FQNEAQ (reference sequence). The CDR3: CASSLALGNTEAFF. The CDR3 DNA is TGTGCCAGCAGCTTAGCGTTGGGGAACACTGAAGCTTTCTTT.

Many counts were recorded for this clonotype. J is TRBJ2-3 and V is TRBV9, with 7 bases fitting TRBD2. V trimming: 0 bases; J trimming: 6 bases; junction bases outside the gene matches: 16. Germline values: CDR1 SGDLS, CDR2 YYNGEE. The CDR3 runs 18 residues. The DNA for the CDR3 is TGTGCCAGCAGCGTAGACCGGGACTACCGATCCCCTCAGGATACGCAGTATTTT. Translating it yields CASSVDRDYRSPQDTQYF.

This clonotype appeared many times. This chain connects TRBV20-1 to TRBJ1-2; D unresolved. V lost 7 bases and J lost 4, with 10 bases in between. Looked up from germline, CDR1 is DFQATT and CDR2 is SNEGSKA (reference sequence). The CDR3 covers 11 residues. CDR3 in amino acids: CSEGSSYGYTF. CDR3 nucleotide sequence: TGCAGTGAGGGATCTAGCTATGGCTACACCTTC.

At least ten counts were recorded for this clonotype. The J gene is TRBJ2-7, the V gene TRBV5-1; 8 positions agree with TRBD2. The CDR3 is 15 residues long. The germline CDR1 and CDR2 sequences are SGHRS and YFSETQ. With V trimmed by 0 bases and J by 4 bases, 6 bases remained unmatched. CDR3 DNA: TGCGCCAGCAGCTTGGTTCGAGCGGGGGTTTACGAGCAGTACTTC. This translates into CASSLVRAGVYEQYF.

The sample holds many counts of this clonotype. The chain employs TRBV2 and TRBJ2-2; D uncertain. This CDR3 is built from 18 residues. V lost 5 bases to trimming and J lost 4 bases, with 23 bases between them. Germline CDR1 is SNHLY and CDR2 is FYNNEI. The CDR3 bases are TGTGCCAGCAGTTTATTGCCCCCGGGTTTTTCACCCACCGGGGAGCTGTTTTTT. This sequence encodes CASSLLPPGFSPTGELFF.

Turning to this clonotype: A much larger clone lies one base from this, so it may be a read error. This rearrangement joins TRBV5-1 to TRBJ1-2, with D tentatively TRBD1 (5 bases). The length of the CDR3 is 14 residues. The germline gives CDR1 SGHRS, CDR2 YFSETQ. The CDR3 DNA is TGCGCCAGCTGCTTTACCGGGACGGGCTATGGCTACACCTTC. Encoded protein: CASCFTGTGYGYTF.

This clonotype was seen ten or more times. The chain carries TRBV3-1 and TRBJ1-1; unclear D gene. Per the germline V gene, CDR1 is LGHDT and CDR2 is YNNKEL (reference sequence). Trimming pared 1 base from V and 0 bases from J, leaving 6 bases between. The CDR3 consists of 14 residues. Here the CDR3 DNA reads TGTGCCAGCAGCCAAGTGGGGATGAACACTGAAGCTTTCTTT. Residues: CASSQVGMNTEAFF.

This clonotype was seen repeatedly, ten times or more. This chain links TRBV7-2 with TRBJ1-6, with a possible D match to TRBD1 (5 bases). Trimming took off 3 bases at V and 7 bases at J, with 13 bases between the two ends. Germline CDR1 reads SGHTA; CDR2 reads FQGNSA. This CDR3 contains 15 residues. DNA of the CDR3: TGTGCCAGCAGCTTCTGGGGCGAAGGGAATTCACCCCTCCACTTT. Translation gives CASSFWGEGNSPLHF.

The chain links TRBV29-1 to TRBJ2-7; tentatively, D is TRBD1 or TRBD2 (7 bases each). This CDR3 spans 14 amino acids. CDR1 is SQVTM and CDR2 is ANQGSEA in the germline V gene. V shed 7 bases and J shed 0 bases, with 16 bases lying between them. The CDR3 loop reads CSAGGVDFSYEQYF. Here the CDR3 DNA reads TGCAGCGCAGGGGGGGTCGACTTCTCCTACGAGCAGTACTTC.

This clonotype was seen at least ten times. The CDR3 coding sequence is TGTGCCAGCAGTTCCTGGGACGGGACTAGCATCGAGACCCAGTACTTC. Its translation: CASSSWDGTSIETQYF. The chain has TRBV12-3 or TRBV12-4 and TRBJ2-5; TRBD2 matches 9 bases. This CDR3 region has 16 residues. The V segment lost 4 bases and the J segment 5 bases; nucleotides outside the gene matches: 11.

This clonotype was picked up a small number of times. The junction and the germline gene differ at one end; a read error may be behind it. This chain uses TRBV7-3 with TRBJ1-6, with D uncertain. In germline, CDR1 is SGHTA, CDR2 FQGTGA. The CDR3 spans 13 residues. CDR3 region: CASSVMVNSPLNF. In DNA, the CDR3 is TGTGCCAGCAGTGTGATGGTCAATTCACCCCTCAACTTT.

In this sample, this clonotype turned up many times. The chain links TRBV12-3 or TRBV12-4 to TRBJ2-7; D is possibly TRBD2 (6 bases). V lost 0 bases, J lost 2 bases, and 8 bases lay in between. This CDR3 comprises 14 residues. The CDR3 loop is CASSLARRAYEQYF. The DNA for the CDR3 is TGTGCCAGCAGTTTAGCGCGGAGGGCCTACGAGCAGTACTTC.

This clonotype was seen at least ten times. The chain's CDR3 is CAIRSDRELTDTQYF. In DNA, the CDR3 is TGTGCCATCAGGTCCGACAGGGAATTGACAGATACGCAGTATTTT. The chain has TRBV10-3 and TRBJ2-3, with 7 bases identical to TRBD1. V lost 6 bases, J lost 3 bases, and 9 bases stayed unmatched. The germline CDR1 and CDR2 sequences are ENHRY and SYGVKD. This CDR3 is built from 15 residues.

In this sample, this clonotype turned up many times. Mismatch with germline at one junction end may stem from a read error. The J gene is TRBJ1-5, the V gene TRBV4-3; TRBD1 aligns across 7 bases. The CDR3 extends over 15 amino acids. Germline assignment: CDR1 LGHNA and CDR2 YSLEER. The CDR3 loop reads CASSQEGTVNQPQNF. DNA for the CDR3: TGCGCCAGCAGCCAAGAGGGGACAGTCAATCAGCCCCAGAATTTT.

This clonotype was seen repeatedly, ten times or more. CDR3: CSARDWRADRSDTEAFF. CDR3 coding DNA: TGCAGTGCTAGAGATTGGCGGGCCGATCGTAGCGACACTGAAGCTTTCTTT. The chain joins TRBV20-1 to TRBJ1-1; D unresolved. The CDR3 length is 17 residues. Germline loops: CDR1 DFQATT, CDR2 SNEGSKA (reference sequence). V lost 0 bases and J lost 3, with 20 bases in between.

In this sample, this clonotype turned up many times. The V call is TRBV7-7, the J call TRBJ2-5; 7 bases are a match to TRBD2. Germline V gives CDR1 SSHAT, CDR2 FNYEAQ (reference sequence). The CDR3 consists of 13 residues. CDR3 in amino acids: CATSRTSQETQYF. DNA of the CDR3: TGTGCTACTTCAAGGACTAGTCAAGAGACCCAGTACTTC.

The chain joins TRBV3-1 to TRBJ2-1, with D tentatively TRBD1 or TRBD2 (5 bases each). Germline loops: CDR1 LGHDT, CDR2 YNNKEL (reference sequence). Trimming pared 5 bases from V and 4 bases from J, leaving 18 bases between. This CDR3 is built from 16 residues. Here the CDR3 reads CASSLEAGSGYNEQFF. In DNA form, the CDR3 reads TGTGCCAGCAGCTTGGAGGCAGGGAGTGGGTACAATGAGCAGTTCTTC.